Included here is one T cell receptor beta chain sequence, with context. Authors' analysis steps: How many nucleated cells were present was estimated from reference gene primer amplification. Assay used: immunoSEQ multiplex PCR; TCRdb lists only in-frame clones, some missing. That table gives V, J and clone size, and the DNA gave D and trimming. This sample yields some 210,000 clones, of which around 90% are seen a single time; under 7.5% belongs to the top ten. This sample was included in a study of blood T cell repertoires in COVID-19. Turning to the study itself: From T cells, B-cell-depleted T cells, or PBMCs came the material, which was cDNA or gDNA.

Sequenced input: peripheral blood. The sequence came from a man between 60 and 75 years old who had recovered from COVID-19.

The CDR3 protein is CASSLWGGSRSDEQFF. CDR3 DNA sequence: TGTGCCAGCAGCTTATGGGGCGGGAGTAGATCAGATGAGCAGTTCTTC. The gene calls are TRBV7-3 and TRBJ2-1; 7 nucleotides line up with TRBD2. The CDR3 has 16 residues. Germline CDR1 and CDR2: SGHTA and FQGTGA. With V trimmed by 2 bases and J by 8 bases, 12 bases remained unmatched.